These 30 T cell receptor beta chains originate from one sample sequenced in a study of blood T cell repertoires in COVID-19. Sequencing used immunoSEQ multiplex PCR; TCRdb keeps in-frame clones, though not all of them. The table includes about 260,000 clones, approximately 92% detected once. Sequencing used peripheral blood. All receptors come from a person in their late teens or twenties with COVID-19, enrolled during active disease.

V gene TRBV7-8 combines with J gene TRBJ2-1, with 7 bases that match TRBD2. The CDR3 is made up of 13 amino acids. Trimming took 3 bases from V and 9 from J; bases not matched to a gene: 5. CDR1 and CDR2 from the germline V gene are SGHVS and FQNEAQ. Here the CDR3 reads CASSFGLVGEQFF. CDR3 coding DNA: TGTGCCAGCAGCTTCGGACTAGTTGGTGAGCAGTTCTTC.

This chain links TRBV14 with TRBJ2-7, with 9 bases lining up with TRBD1. The junction had 10 bases not matched to a gene; V was cut back by 7 bases and J by 9 bases. The germline V gene encodes CDR1 SGHDN and CDR2 FVKESK. The CDR3 has 13 residues. The CDR3 sequence is CASNSGTGRRQYF. In DNA form, the CDR3 reads TGTGCCAGCAACTCCGGGACAGGGAGGCGGCAGTACTTC. The full variable domain, in which reference TRBV14 and TRBJ2-7 provide the parts outside the CDR3, is EAGVTQFPSHSVIEKGQTVTLRCDPISGHDNLYWYRRVMGKEIKFLLHFVKESKQDESGMPNNRFLAERTGGTYSTLKVQPAELEDSGVYFCASNSGTGRRQYFGPGTRLTVT.

The chain is built from TRBV21-1 and TRBJ2-1; the DNA was not used to check the table's D call, TRBD2. TRBV21-1 is marked as a pseudogene. The CDR3 runs 20 residues. CDR3 amino acids: CASSKEVLGLPGLPYNEQFF. CDR3 in DNA: TGTGCCAGCAGCAAAGAGGTGCTGGGTCTGCCGGGACTCCCGTACAATGAGCAGTTCTTC.

This clone has a single count. DNA of the CDR3: TGTGCCAGCAGTTACCCGGGGGTAGCTGGGGAGCAGTACTTC. This codes for CASSYPGVAGEQYF. The chain recombines TRBV6-2 or TRBV6-3 with TRBJ2-7; a weak D match, TRBD2 (6 bases). CDR1 is MNHEY, CDR2 SVGEGT, per germline. This CDR3 contains 14 residues. Deletions cut 2 bases from V and 7 bases from J, with 15 bases between.

V is TRBV7-9 and J is TRBJ1-6; 7 bases align to TRBD1. The CDR3 totals 15 residues. Trimming cost V 3 bases and J 3 bases; bases outside gene matches: 2. Germline V gene data show CDR1 as SEHNR and CDR2 as FQNEAQ (reference sequence). The CDR3 is CASSFRDSYNSPLHF. The CDR3 nucleotides are TGTGCCAGCAGCTTTAGGGACAGCTATAATTCACCCCTCCACTTT.

This chain uses TRBV19 with TRBJ2-1; unclear D gene. The ends were cut back, 5 bases at V and 1 base at J, with 12 bases in the middle. The length of the CDR3 is 15 residues. Germline assignment: CDR1 LNHDA and CDR2 SQIVND (reference sequence). In nucleotides, the CDR3 is TGTGCCAGTAGTTCGGCAGGTCGGTCCTACAATGAGCAGTTCTTC. This translates into CASSSAGRSYNEQFF.

The rearrangement joins TRBV2 to TRBJ1-2; a possible D gene is TRBD1 (5 bases). Trimming left V 8 bases short and J 7 bases short, with 11 bases between. The length of the CDR3 is 11 residues. Germline V gives CDR1 SNHLY, CDR2 FYNNEI. The CDR3: CASGGDSGYTF. For the CDR3, the DNA is TGTGCCAGCGGGGGGGATAGTGGCTACACCTTC.

This chain joins TRBV25-1 and TRBJ2-3; D possibly corresponds to TRBD1 (6 bases). V was trimmed by 2 bases and J by 4 bases, leaving 16 bases between them. This CDR3 region has 16 residues. Germline V gene data show CDR1 as MGHDK and CDR2 as SYGVNS. Here the CDR3 DNA reads TGTGCCAGCAGTGAAAAATCAGGGGAATCCCCAGATACGCAGTATTTT. Its translation: CASSEKSGESPDTQYF.

The chain carries TRBV6-5 and TRBJ2-1; D might be TRBD2 (6 bases). CDR3 length equals 14 residues. The V end lost 6 bases, the J end lost 9 bases, and 18 bases lay between the germline ends. Germline CDR1 and CDR2: MNHEY and SVGAGI. CDR3 DNA sequence: TGTGCCAGCAGGCCCGGAGTGGGGGGAAGTGAGCAGTTCTTC. As protein: CASRPGVGGSEQFF.

The DNA for the CDR3 is TGTGCCAGCAGGAACGGGGGGGCTACCTCCTACAATGAGCAGTTCTTC. It encodes CASRNGGATSYNEQFF. The chain combines TRBV27 with TRBJ2-1, with TRBD2 matching 8 bases. This CDR3 has 16 amino acids. Trimming removed 6 bases from V and 0 bases from J; junction bases left unmatched: 7. From germline, CDR1 is MNHEY and CDR2 SMNVEV (reference sequence).

The rearrangement links TRBV9 to TRBJ1-3; D unresolved. V was trimmed by 4 bases and J by 0 bases, leaving 8 bases between them. CDR3 length equals 14 residues. In germline, CDR1 is SGDLS, CDR2 YYNGEE. The chain's CDR3 is CASSSTSSGNTIYF. Written as DNA, the CDR3 is TGTGCCAGCAGCTCAACGAGCTCTGGAAACACCATATATTTT.

This clone has just a few counts. The genes are TRBV7-2 and TRBJ2-7, with 8 bases fitting TRBD2. Germline assignment: CDR1 SGHTA and CDR2 FQGNSA. This CDR3 has 14 residues. V was pared by 5 bases and J by 5 bases, with 8 bases of the junction left unmatched. For the CDR3, the DNA is TGTGCCAGCAGCATCTTAGCGGGACTCAACGAGCAGTACTTC. Translated, it gives CASSILAGLNEQYF.

The V and J genes are TRBV28 and TRBJ2-3; 7 bases match TRBD2. CDR1 and CDR2 from the germline V gene are MDHEN and SYDVKM. V was clipped by 1 base and J by 4 bases; unmatched bases: 8. The CDR3 covers 16 residues. Here the CDR3 reads CASSLLRERPPDTQYF. In DNA, the CDR3 is TGTGCCAGCAGTTTATTGCGGGAGAGGCCCCCAGATACGCAGTATTTT.

The gene calls are TRBV7-9 and TRBJ1-2; D may be TRBD1 (6 bases). Germline assignment: CDR1 SEHNR and CDR2 FQNEAQ (reference sequence). Deletions cut 1 base from V and 11 bases from J, with 8 bases between. The CDR3 covers 11 residues. The CDR3 DNA reads as TGTGCCAGCAGCTTAGGGCAGGGGTACACCTTC. This translates into CASSLGQGYTF.

The chain links TRBV29-1 to TRBJ1-1; 7 bases are a match to TRBD1. Germline V gives CDR1 SQVTM, CDR2 ANQGSEA. J lost 10 bases, V lost 6 bases, and 8 bases had no gene match. The CDR3 is made up of 11 amino acids. The CDR3 DNA is TGCAGCGTCTCCAGACAGGGAGTAGCTTTCTTT. Translation: CSVSRQGVAFF.

The chain is built from TRBV10-2 and TRBJ2-3; D is ambiguous. V was cut by 0 bases and J by 4 bases, with 11 bases left in between. The CDR3 consists of 15 residues. Germline CDR1 is WSHSY and CDR2 is SAAADI. CDR3 in DNA: TGCGCCAGCAGTGAGTCTCCCACTAAAGCAGATACGCAGTATTTT. It is translated as CASSESPTKADTQYF.

The genes are TRBV6-2 or TRBV6-3 and TRBJ1-5; D gene unclear. The CDR3 totals 14 residues. CDR1 and CDR2 (germline): MNHEY, SVGEGT. V gave up 6 bases and J gave up 4 bases, with 13 bases separating them. As DNA, the CDR3 is TGTGCCAGCAGCTCTGACACCACGAATCAGCCCCAGCATTTT. Amino acids: CASSSDTTNQPQHF.

The chain joins TRBV27 to TRBJ2-7; no clear D. V was pared by 3 bases and J by 5 bases, with 11 bases between. The germline V gene has CDR1 MNHEY and CDR2 SMNVEV (reference sequence). CDR3 length: 13 residues. The CDR3 DNA reads TGTGCCAGCAGTTTGCGAATTCCCCACGAGCAGTACTTC. This gives the protein CASSLRIPHEQYF.

In the case of this clone: Within the sample, other DNA sequences also encode this same CDR3. This rearrangement joins TRBV6-5 to TRBJ2-7, with TRBD1 matching over 7 bases. V gave up 2 bases and J gave up 3 bases; unmatched junction bases: 4. The CDR3 extends over 14 amino acids. CDR1 and CDR2 from the germline V gene are MNHEY and SVGAGI. In DNA, the CDR3 is TGTGCCAGCAGTTACAGGGCAGGGGGCTACGAGCAGTACTTC. Translation: CASSYRAGGYEQYF.

The chain carries TRBV7-4 and TRBJ1-4; D is uncertain. Trimming left V 0 bases short and J 2 bases short, with 13 bases between. The CDR3 is 17 residues long. Germline V gene data show CDR1 as SGHVT and CDR2 as SQSDAQ. CDR3 in amino acids: CASSLALAGRTNEKLFF. CDR3 DNA sequence: TGTGCCAGCAGCTTAGCTCTAGCGGGAAGGACTAATGAAAAACTGTTTTTT.

The chain links TRBV29-1 to TRBJ1-6; D may be TRBD1 (6 bases). Trimming left V 7 bases short and J 5 bases short, with 12 bases between. The CDR3 is made up of 13 amino acids. The germline CDR1 and CDR2 sequences are SQVTM and ANQGSEA. The DNA of the CDR3 is TGCAGCGCTAACAGGGAGAATAATTCACCCCTCCACTTT. Protein: CSANRENNSPLHF.

This chain joins TRBV28 and TRBJ2-2; TRBD1 is a possible D gene (6 bases). Germline V gene sequence: CDR1 MDHEN, CDR2 SYDVKM. V lost 6 bases to trimming and J lost 0 bases, with 11 bases between them. This CDR3 has 15 residues. CDR3 nucleotide sequence: TGTGCCAGCAGAACGGACAGAACGAACACCGGGGAGCTGTTTTTT. It codes for CASRTDRTNTGELFF.

This chain links TRBV30 with TRBJ2-5; D unclear. Deletions cut 0 bases from V and 6 bases from J, with 8 bases between. Germline V lookup: CDR1 GTSNPN, CDR2 SVGIG (reference sequence). The CDR3 consists of 12 residues. DNA of the CDR3: TGTGCCTGGAGTGTACATGGGCAGACCCAGTACTTC. This translates into CAWSVHGQTQYF.

Here the CDR3 reads CASSIPTGPDQPQHF. The CDR3 DNA is TGTGCCAGTAGTATTCCCACAGGGCCTGATCAGCCCCAGCATTTT. The rearrangement joins TRBV19 to TRBJ1-5; the D gene is possibly TRBD1 (6 bases). Between the trimmed V and J ends, which lost 3 bases and 5 bases, there was a span of 14 bases. Germline CDR1 is LNHDA and CDR2 is SQIVND (reference sequence). CDR3 length: 15 residues.

V is TRBV6-2 or TRBV6-3 and J is TRBJ1-2; 7 bases are a match to TRBD1. V lost 4 bases, J lost 6 bases, and 2 bases stayed unmatched. The CDR3 has 12 amino acids. Germline CDR1 and CDR2: MNHEY and SVGEGT. This CDR3 reads CASSLTGNGYTF. CDR3 nucleotide sequence: TGTGCCAGCAGTTTGACAGGGAATGGCTACACCTTC.

The gene calls are TRBV4-2 and TRBJ1-1; D may be TRBD1 (5 bases). Germline lookup yields CDR1 LGHNA and CDR2 YNFKEQ. The CDR3 runs 16 residues. Deletions cut 3 bases from V and 4 bases from J, with 18 bases between. CDR3 loop: CASSHSPGGVSTEAFF. CDR3 DNA sequence: TGTGCCAGCAGCCATTCTCCCGGAGGGGTTAGCACTGAAGCTTTCTTT.

The chain combines TRBV20-1 with TRBJ2-1; D uncertain. Trimming took 1 base from V and 9 from J, leaving 7 bases between them. Germline V gives CDR1 DFQATT, CDR2 SNEGSKA (reference sequence). This CDR3 spans 11 amino acids. The CDR3 loop is CSARASPEQFF. CDR3 sequence (DNA): TGCAGTGCTAGAGCCAGTCCTGAGCAGTTCTTC.

J is TRBJ2-7 and V is TRBV4-1; no reliable D call. V dropped 5 bases and J dropped 3 bases, with 11 bases sitting between them. This CDR3 has 13 amino acids. The germline gives CDR1 MGHRA, CDR2 YSYEKL. CDR3 sequence reads: CASSSPPLYEQYF. Written as DNA, the CDR3 is TGCGCCAGCAGCTCCCCCCCCCTCTACGAGCAGTACTTC.

The J gene is TRBJ2-7, the V gene TRBV5-4; 13 nucleotides line up with TRBD2. Germline CDR1 SGHNT, CDR2 YYREEE (reference sequence). Trimming cost V 4 bases and J 4 bases; bases outside gene matches: 5. The CDR3 has 15 amino acids. The CDR3 region is CASSGTSGKVYEQYF. The CDR3 DNA follows: TGTGCCAGCAGCGGGACTAGCGGGAAAGTATACGAGCAGTACTTC. The full variable domain, its missing parts supplied by reference TRBV5-4 and TRBJ2-7, is ETGVTQSPTHLIKTRGQQVTLRCSSQSGHNTVSWYQQALGQGPQFIFQYYREEENGRGNFPPRFSGLQFPNYSSELNVNALELDDSALYLCASSGTSGKVYEQYFGPGTRLTVT.

This chain links TRBV27 with TRBJ1-3, with TRBD1 matching 7 bases. CDR1 and CDR2 from the germline V gene are MNHEY and SMNVEV (reference sequence). The J segment lost 4 bases and the V segment lost 6 bases, leaving 3 bases of the junction unmatched. This CDR3 has 13 residues. In DNA, the CDR3 is TGTGCCAGCAGAGACAGGGCAGGAAACACCATATATTTT. Protein: CASRDRAGNTIYF.